These T cell receptor beta chains were read from a single sample in a study of blood T cell dynamics during melanoma immunotherapy. Assay: immunoSEQ multiplex PCR; the TCRdb copy retains only in-frame clones and omits some. The data show roughly 6,600 clones, about 88% seen once. The sample in question was blood, obtained from a patient treated with checkpoint blockade. These receptors all stem from a human donor with melanoma. Some clones in this sample may be carry-over from other donors' samples. CDR3s include the opening cysteine and the closing phenylalanine or tryptophan. D genes are given only for firm matches. Size tells how often a clone was seen (once, few, many) or the class of an expanded clone, and some rows leave it out.

>TRBD2|TRBJ2-5|NA|TRBV7-9|16
CASSFYFGLVEETQYF
TGTGCCAGCAGCTTCTATTTTGGACTAGTGGAAGAGACCCAGTACTTC
>NA|TRBJ1-4|NA|TRBV25-1|17
CASSEPRPGATNEKLFF
TGTGCCAGCAGTGAACCCCGACCAGGGGCCACTAATGAAAAACTGTTTTTT
>NA|TRBJ2-3|NA|TRBV5-1|14
CASSLQPTTDTQYF
TGCGCCAGCAGCTTGCAGCCCACCACAGATACGCAGTATTTT
>TRBD2|TRBJ2-5|NA|TRBV5-1|15
CASSPAGVGEETQYF
TGCGCCAGCAGCCCAGCGGGAGTCGGGGAAGAGACCCAGTACTTC
>NA|TRBJ2-1|once|TRBV19|15
CASTEAGFTYNEQFF
TGTGCCAGTACTGAGGCGGGGTTCACCTACAATGAGCAGTTCTTC
>NA|TRBJ2-7|NA|TRBV11-2|15
CASSLEVASFYEQYF
TGTGCCAGCAGCTTAGAGGTCGCTAGTTTCTACGAGCAGTACTTC
>NA|TRBJ2-3|NA|TRBV11-2|15
CASSLLSAPTDTQYF
TGTGCCAGCAGCTTACTTAGTGCCCCCACAGATACGCAGTATTTT
>TRBD1|TRBJ1-4|NA|TRBV5-4|15
CASSDKDRGNEKLFF
TGTGCCAGCAGCGACAAGGACAGGGGGAATGAAAAACTGTTTTTT
>NA|TRBJ2-7|once|TRBV5-6|16
CASSLGFYSMGYEQYF
TGTGCCAGCAGCTTGGGTTTTTACAGTATGGGGTACGAGCAGTACTTC
>NA|TRBJ2-3|NA|TRBV7-2|14
CASSLVASEDTQYF
TGTGCCAGCAGCTTAGTAGCGAGCGAAGATACGCAGTATTTT
>NA|TRBJ2-7|once|TRBV7-2|14
CASSLAAGLVEQYF
TGTGCCAGCAGCTTAGCGGCAGGGTTGGTCGAGCAGTACTTC
>NA|TRBJ2-3|once|TRBV6-1|11
CASRYTDTQYF
TGTGCCAGCAGATACACAGATACGCAGTATTTT
>NA|TRBJ1-1|few|TRBV4-2|15
CASSQGGGRSTEAFF
TGTGCCAGCAGCCAAGGAGGGGGGCGTTCCACTGAAGCTTTCTTT
>NA|TRBJ1-5|NA|TRBV7-9|17
CASSFYTGTASNQPQHF
TGTGCCAGCAGCTTTTACACCGGGACGGCTAGCAATCAGCCCCAGCATTTT
>TRBD2|TRBJ2-3|NA|TRBV7-2|13
CASSIFREGTQYF
TGTGCCAGCAGCATCTTCAGGGAGGGTACGCAGTATTTT
>TRBD1|TRBJ2-6|NA|TRBV9|16
CASGDRTISGANVLTF
TGTGCCAGCGGGGACAGGACCATCTCTGGGGCCAACGTCCTGACTTTC
>TRBD1|TRBJ2-7|NA|TRBV2|13
CASKPDRGHEQYF
TGTGCCAGCAAACCGGACAGGGGCCACGAGCAGTACTTC
>NA|TRBJ1-1|NA|TRBV5-8|15
CASSWERQLNTEAFF
TGTGCCAGCAGCTGGGAAAGACAGTTGAACACTGAAGCTTTCTTT
>NA|TRBJ1-5|NA|TRBV19|13
CASSDTSNQPQHF
TGTGCCAGTAGTGACACCTCCAATCAGCCCCAGCATTTT
>NA|TRBJ2-2|NA|TRBV2|14
CASSPGRSPGELFF
TGTGCCAGCAGTCCGGGACGCTCCCCCGGGGAGCTGTTTTTT
>NA|TRBJ2-5|NA|TRBV6-5|14
CASSEVSVSETQYF
TGTGCCAGCAGTGAAGTGTCAGTTTCAGAGACCCAGTACTTC
>NA|TRBJ1-2|NA|TRBV6-5|15
CASRITGTQTYGYTF
TGTGCCAGCCGAATTACAGGGACACAGACCTATGGCTACACCTTC
>TRBD2|TRBJ2-3|NA|TRBV11-2|18
CASSLFTVGLAASDTQYF
TGTGCCAGCAGCTTATTTACAGTGGGACTAGCGGCTTCAGATACGCAGTATTTT
>TRBD1|TRBJ2-6|once|TRBV2|17
CASSVGTASSGANVLTF
TGTGCCAGCAGTGTCGGGACAGCTAGCTCTGGGGCCAACGTCCTGACTTTC
>TRBD2|TRBJ2-3|NA|TRBV29-1|12
CSGSGGGDTQYF
TGCAGCGGTAGCGGGGGGGGAGATACGCAGTATTTT
>TRBD2|TRBJ2-7|once|TRBV28|13
CASRSGGVYEQYF
TGTGCCAGCAGAAGCGGGGGTGTCTACGAGCAGTACTTC
>NA|TRBJ2-7|large|TRBV2|12
CASRVLGTEQYF
TGTGCCAGCAGGGTACTCGGAACCGAGCAGTACTTC
>TRBD1|TRBJ1-2|NA|TRBV25-1|13
CASSEHRGTGYTF
TGTGCCAGCAGTGAGCACAGGGGGACTGGCTACACCTTC
>NA|TRBJ1-6|NA|TRBV9|19
CASSVGFGDLSSYNSPLHF
TGTGCCAGCAGCGTAGGTTTCGGCGACCTGAGCTCCTATAATTCACCCCTCCACTTT
>NA|TRBJ1-1|NA|TRBV19|15
CASLYMRPGRTEAFF
TGTGCCAGTCTTTATATGAGGCCGGGTCGCACTGAAGCTTTCTTT
>NA|TRBJ2-3|NA|TRBV7-9|16
CASSLILGPSTDTQYF
TGTGCCAGCAGCTTGATTTTGGGGCCTAGCACAGATACGCAGTATTTT
>TRBD2|TRBJ2-5|NA|TRBV7-2|17
CASSSAGLAGGTETQYF
TGTGCCAGCAGCTCCGCCGGCCTAGCGGGGGGGACGGAGACCCAGTACTTC
>TRBD1|TRBJ2-7|NA|TRBV6-1|15
CASSVGTGVVYEQYF
TGTGCCAGCAGTGTTGGGACAGGGGTTGTGTACGAGCAGTACTTC